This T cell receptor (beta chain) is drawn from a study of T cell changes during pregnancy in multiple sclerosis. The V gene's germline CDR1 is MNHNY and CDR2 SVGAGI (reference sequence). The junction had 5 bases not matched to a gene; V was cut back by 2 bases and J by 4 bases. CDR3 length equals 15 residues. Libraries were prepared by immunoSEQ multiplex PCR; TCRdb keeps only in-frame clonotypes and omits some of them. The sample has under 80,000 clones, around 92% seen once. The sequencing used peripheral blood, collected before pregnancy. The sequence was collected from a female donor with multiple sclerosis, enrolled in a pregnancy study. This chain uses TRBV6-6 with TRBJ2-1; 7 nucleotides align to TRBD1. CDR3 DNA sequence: TGTGCCAGCAGTTACGGGGACAGTACATACAATGAGCAGTTCTTC. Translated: CASSYGDSTYNEQFF.